This T cell receptor (beta chain) is from a study of T cells in Graves' hyperthyroidism and ophthalmopathy. This clonotype was counted at least ten times. Diagnostic decisions used clinical symptoms, serum thyroxine and TRAb, thyroid ultrasound and orbital computed tomography. The germline gives CDR1 LNHDA, CDR2 SQIVND (reference sequence). V was pared by 4 bases and J by 0 bases, with 10 bases between. CDR3 size: 15 residues. Amplification targeted TCR beta CDR3 regions from RNA transcripts. With the HTBI primer set, the TCR CDR3 went through a first round of RT-PCR. Each CDR3 protein is one row after TCRdb ran MiXCR on the multiplex PCR reads. The table has roughly 570,000 distinct CDR3 sequences, about half seen once; the top ten hold about 8%.

The specimen was peripheral blood or thyroid tissue (not recorded which). The rearrangement links TRBV19 to TRBJ1-5, with a tentative D call TRBD1 (5 bases). This receptor was taken from a woman aged 18-29 years with Graves' hyperthyroidism. The CDR3 nucleotides are TGTGCCAGTAGTAGACAGTCCGATAGCAATCAGCCCCAGCATTTT. It yields the protein CASSRQSDSNQPQHF.